The 20 T cell receptor beta chains listed next were all sequenced from one sample in a study of identical twins. Each CDR3 protein is one row after TCRdb ran MiXCR on the 5' RACE reads. The repertoire holds 500,000 to 600,000 distinct CDR3 sequences, approximately 22% seen once, with around 0.9% in the top ten. The same data also went into a second study, on T cells expressing NK-cell markers.

The specimen was CD4+ T cells sorted from blood. The receptors come from a woman in her late teens or twenties in good health.

The chain is built from TRBV6-5 and TRBJ1-5, with D unclear. This CDR3 spans 14 amino acids. Trimming took off 2 bases at V and 7 bases at J, with 12 bases between the two ends. The germline CDR1 and CDR2 sequences are MNHEY and SVGAGI. CDR3 bases: TGTGCCAGCAGTTACCGGCCGACTACCCAGCCCCAGCATTTT. Translation gives CASSYRPTTQPQHF.

J is TRBJ2-2 and V is TRBV20-1; 9 bases map to TRBD1. The length of the CDR3 is 16 residues. The junction had 11 bases not matched to a gene; V was cut back by 3 bases and J by 6 bases. Germline CDR1 DFQATT, CDR2 SNEGSKA (reference sequence). Here the CDR3 reads CSASSFGQGSAGELFF. As DNA, the CDR3 is TGCAGTGCTAGTTCGTTTGGACAGGGGTCGGCCGGGGAGCTGTTTTTT.

In regard to this clonotype: The junction shows a germline mismatch at one end, possibly a read error. The V gene is TRBV7-7, the J gene TRBJ2-2; D is unresolved. Germline CDR1 and CDR2: SSHAT and FNYEAQ (reference sequence). This CDR3 region has 15 residues. The chain's CDR3 is CASSQLSGNTGELFF. For the CDR3, the DNA is TGTGCTAGCAGCCAGCTGTCCGGAAACACCGGGGAGCTGTTTTTT.

This clonotype was found a few times. This chain joins TRBV25-1 and TRBJ2-3; TRBD2 matches at 8 bases. Trimming took 3 bases from V and 4 from J; bases not matched to a gene: 6. Germline V gene sequence: CDR1 MGHDK, CDR2 SYGVNS. This CDR3 contains 15 residues. CDR3 in amino acids: CASSDPTSGADTQYF. CDR3 in DNA: TGTGCCAGCAGTGACCCCACTAGCGGAGCAGATACGCAGTATTTT.

This clonotype was found a few times. The V call is TRBV20-1, the J call TRBJ2-1; 7 bases map to TRBD2. The junction had 3 bases not matched to a gene; V was cut back by 3 bases and J by 4 bases. Looked up from germline, CDR1 is DFQATT and CDR2 is SNEGSKA (reference sequence). This CDR3 region has 13 residues. Here the CDR3 DNA reads TGCAGTGCTAGTAGCGGGCCGTACAATGAGCAGTTCTTC. This translates into CSASSGPYNEQFF.

This clonotype was observed a handful of times. This chain uses TRBV12-3 or TRBV12-4 with TRBJ1-6, with D perhaps TRBD1 (5 bases). The CDR3 runs 15 residues. V lost 5 bases to trimming and J lost 6 bases, with 14 bases between them. The CDR3 loop reads CASSTQGPANSPLHF. Here the CDR3 DNA reads TGTGCCAGCAGTACCCAGGGACCCGCTAATTCACCCCTCCACTTT.

The rearrangement links TRBV20-1 to TRBJ2-1, with D possibly TRBD2 on 6 matching bases. This CDR3 spans 14 amino acids. The ends were cut back, 3 bases at V and 7 bases at J, with 16 bases in the middle. The germline V gene encodes CDR1 DFQATT and CDR2 SNEGSKA (reference sequence). The CDR3 spells CSASDGRGWNEQFF. The CDR3 DNA reads as TGCAGTGCTAGTGACGGGAGAGGCTGGAATGAGCAGTTCTTC.

CDR3 residues: CASSLARLAGRETQYF. The DNA of the CDR3 is TGTGCCAGCAGCTTAGCGAGACTAGCGGGGAGGGAGACCCAGTACTTC. This chain joins TRBV7-8 and TRBJ2-5, with TRBD2 matching over 11 bases. This CDR3 has 16 residues. After removal of 0 bases from V and 5 bases from J, the junction contained 5 bases not matched to a gene. Germline CDR1 is SGHVS and CDR2 is FQNEAQ.

V and J are TRBV5-1 and TRBJ2-1; D possibly corresponds to TRBD2 (6 bases). CDR1 and CDR2 (germline): SGHRS, YFSETQ. V was pared by 0 bases and J by 0 bases, with 16 bases between. The CDR3 spans 18 residues. CDR3 nucleotides: TGCGCCAGCAGCTTGGATTTAAGGGTAGCGGTCTCCTACAATGAGCAGTTCTTC. Residues: CASSLDLRVAVSYNEQFF. The complete variable domain, with remaining parts taken from reference TRBV5-1 and TRBJ2-1, reads KAGVTQTPRYLIKTRGQQVTLSCSPISGHRSVSWYQQTPGQGLQFLFEYFSETQRNKGNFPGRFSGRQFSNSRSEMNVSTLELGDSALYLCASSLDLRVAVSYNEQFFGPGTRLTVL.

This chain uses TRBV12-3 or TRBV12-4 with TRBJ1-2; TRBD1 might be the D (5 bases). Trimming cost V 8 bases and J 5 bases, with 18 bases left between them. The CDR3 is made up of 14 amino acids. The CDR3: CASVGSGQLYGYTF. CDR3 in DNA: TGTGCCAGCGTCGGTAGTGGACAACTTTATGGCTACACCTTC.

This chain uses TRBV28 with TRBJ2-7; the D gene could be TRBD1 or TRBD2 (7 bases each). The CDR3 length is 15 residues. Trimming removed 3 bases at V and 3 bases at J, with 15 bases between. Germline CDR1 MDHEN, CDR2 SYDVKM. CDR3 sequence (DNA): TGTGCCAGCAGTTTTGGGGGGGACAGAAACTACGAGCAGTACTTC. It yields the protein CASSFGGDRNYEQYF.

In nucleotides, the CDR3 is TGTGCCAGCAGCTTTGGCGCCGGCCAAGAGACCCAGTACTTC. The encoded protein is CASSFGAGQETQYF. The chain has TRBV5-5 and TRBJ2-5; D remains ambiguous. The V end was cut by 2 bases, the J end by 1 base, with 9 bases between. The germline gives CDR1 SGHKS, CDR2 YYEKEE (reference sequence). CDR3 length: 14 amino acids.

In this sample, this clonotype turned up many times. The rearrangement uses TRBV7-8 and TRBJ2-1; D ambiguous. V gave up 2 bases and J gave up 5 bases, with 10 bases separating them. CDR1 and CDR2 from the germline V gene are SGHVS and FQNEAQ. This CDR3 has 14 residues. Written as DNA, the CDR3 is TGTGCCAGCAGCTTACTCGGCAGGCACAATGAGCAGTTCTTC. It encodes CASSLLGRHNEQFF.

The CDR3 loop is CASSLARQYGYTF. CDR3 nucleotide sequence: TGCGCCAGCAGCTTGGCCAGACAGTATGGCTACACCTTC. V is TRBV5-1 and J is TRBJ1-2; tentatively, D is TRBD1 (5 bases). Trimming removed 0 bases from V and 5 bases from J, with 8 bases in between. Germline V gives CDR1 SGHRS, CDR2 YFSETQ. The CDR3 totals 13 residues.

Remarks on this clonotype: The junction shows a germline mismatch at one end, possibly a read error. The gene calls are TRBV12-3 or TRBV12-4 and TRBJ2-1; TRBD2 aligns across 14 bases. CDR3 length: 19 amino acids. CDR3 bases: TGTACCAGCAGTGACCCGGGACTAGCGGGAGTAAGGTCCTACAATGAGCAGTTCTTC. Amino acid sequence: CTSSDPGLAGVRSYNEQFF.

This clonotype showed up just a few times. The chain joins TRBV21-1 to TRBJ2-7; whether TRBD1, the table's D call, matches the DNA was not checked. TRBV21-1 is designated a pseudogene. This CDR3 is 17 amino acids long. The CDR3 DNA follows: TGTGCCAGCAGCCCGATAGGGTTTGATCTGTCCTGTTGCGAGCAGTACTTC. Translating gives CASSPIGFDLSCCEQYF.

The rearrangement uses TRBV5-1 and TRBJ2-7; TRBD1 agrees at 7 bases. V shed 1 base and J 3 bases; nucleotides not matched to a gene: 4. This CDR3 is 14 amino acids long. CDR1 and CDR2 from the germline V gene are SGHRS and YFSETQ. CDR3 nucleotides: TGCGCCAGCAGCTTGAGGGGACAGATCTACGAGCAGTACTTC. Its protein product is CASSLRGQIYEQYF.

This clonotype was observed a handful of times. This chain joins TRBV20-1 and TRBJ2-7, with 11 nucleotides matching TRBD1. With 6 bases clipped from V and 6 bases from J, the junction kept 10 bases outside the gene matches. CDR3 length: 14 amino acids. Germline CDR1 reads DFQATT; CDR2 reads SNEGSKA (reference sequence). The CDR3 loop reads CSAGQGASGREQYF. The DNA of the CDR3 is TGCAGTGCCGGACAGGGGGCCAGCGGGCGCGAGCAGTACTTC.

V gene TRBV7-2 combines with J gene TRBJ1-2, with D perhaps matching TRBD1 (5 bases). In germline, CDR1 is SGHTA, CDR2 FQGNSA. The CDR3 has 15 amino acids. V was shortened by 5 bases and J by 8 bases, with 21 bases between the two germline ends. CDR3 protein: CASSAPGRTLGGYTF. The CDR3 region has the DNA TGTGCCAGCAGCGCGCCGGGACGCACTCTTGGGGGCTACACCTTC.

This clonotype has just a few counts. The chain employs TRBV4-2 and TRBJ2-3; D not certain. The CDR3 length is 17 residues. In germline, CDR1 is LGHNA, CDR2 YNFKEQ. V gave up 0 bases and J gave up 0 bases, with 13 bases separating them. In nucleotides, the CDR3 is TGTGCCAGCAGCCAAGATCTTATGGCGACTAGCACAGATACGCAGTATTTT. Protein product: CASSQDLMATSTDTQYF.